These 9 T cell receptor beta chains share one sample of origin, sequenced in a study of shared clonotypes between healthy human individuals. TCRdb keeps only in-frame clones here, not all; method: immunoSEQ multiplex PCR. Among 400,000 to 600,000 clones listed, about 85% were seen once. The sequenced material came from PBMCs. These receptors were collected from a woman aged 35 to 49 in good health. Some clones in this sample may be carry-over from other donors' samples.

The chain links TRBV19 to TRBJ1-1; D might be TRBD1 (6 bases). Germline-derived CDR1 and CDR2 are LNHDA and SQIVND (reference sequence). This CDR3 contains 12 residues. V lost 9 bases to trimming and J lost 8 bases, with 16 bases between them. CDR3 sequence (DNA): TGTGCCAGCAAGGGACATTGGGCGGAAGCTTTCTTT. It translates to CASKGHWAEAFF.

To note about this clone: One base away lies a much larger clone, so this may be a sequencing read error. V usage is TRBV6-4 and J usage is TRBJ1-5; D gene uncertain. V gave up 3 bases and J gave up 1 base, with 4 bases separating them. The CDR3 is 13 residues long. CDR1 MRHNA and CDR2 SNTAGT come from the germline V gene. The CDR3 DNA reads as TGTGCCAGCAGTGAACAGAGCAATCAGCCCCAGCATTTT. Translating gives CASSEQSNQPQHF.

V is TRBV6-6 and J is TRBJ2-1; 12 bases fit TRBD2. The CDR3 length is 15 residues. Germline trimming cut 4 bases from V and 5 bases from J; bases unmatched to any gene: 3. Germline CDR1 is MNHNY and CDR2 is SVGAGI (reference sequence). DNA of the CDR3: TGTGCCAGCAGTTTGACTAGCGGGAGCCACAATGAGCAGTTCTTC. The encoded protein is CASSLTSGSHNEQFF.

J is TRBJ2-7 and V is TRBV6-5; D is unresolved. The CDR3 is 15 residues long. Germline V gene data show CDR1 as MNHEY and CDR2 as SVGAGI. Trimming shortened V by 0 bases and J by 2 bases, and 11 bases separated the two germline ends. The CDR3 protein is CASSYSKSSTYEQYF. DNA for the CDR3: TGTGCCAGCAGTTACTCGAAAAGTAGTACCTACGAGCAGTACTTC.

V and J are TRBV5-1 and TRBJ2-3, with D uncertain. The CDR3 contains 15 residues. The V end lost 0 bases, the J end lost 0 bases, and 8 bases lay between the germline ends. CDR1 and CDR2 (germline): SGHRS, YFSETQ. CDR3 DNA: TGCGCCAGCAGCTTGGTGTCAGTTAGCACAGATACGCAGTATTTT. Translated: CASSLVSVSTDTQYF.

This chain joins TRBV5-1 and TRBJ2-7; 7 nucleotides match TRBD1. Germline loops: CDR1 SGHRS, CDR2 YFSETQ. J lost 3 bases, V lost 4 bases, and 4 bases had no gene match. The CDR3 runs 13 residues. The CDR3 region is CASSPQGVYEQYF. The CDR3 coding sequence is TGCGCCAGCAGCCCCCAGGGGGTCTACGAGCAGTACTTC. Based on the CDR3 plus reference TRBV5-1 and TRBJ2-7, the full variable domain is KAGVTQTPRYLIKTRGQQVTLSCSPISGHRSVSWYQQTPGQGLQFLFEYFSETQRNKGNFPGRFSGRQFSNSRSEMNVSTLELGDSALYLCASSPQGVYEQYFGPGTRLTVT.

V and J are TRBV5-6 and TRBJ1-4; D unresolved. Trimming took 3 bases from V and 7 from J, leaving 13 bases between them. Germline V gives CDR1 SGHDT, CDR2 YYEEEE. The CDR3 consists of 14 residues. The CDR3 protein is CASSSKDVREKLFF. The CDR3 region has the DNA TGTGCCAGCAGCTCCAAGGATGTTCGTGAAAAACTGTTTTTT.

The chain employs TRBV11-2 and TRBJ2-7; 7 nucleotides line up with TRBD1. V trimming: 4 bases; J trimming: 0 bases; junction bases outside the gene matches: 3. This CDR3 is built from 14 residues. Per the germline V gene, CDR1 is SGHAT and CDR2 is FQNNGV. CDR3 amino acids: CASSSTGSSYEQYF. CDR3 coding DNA: TGTGCCAGCAGCTCGACAGGGAGCTCCTACGAGCAGTACTTC. Together with reference TRBV11-2 and TRBJ2-7, the CDR3 gives the full variable domain: EAGVAQSPRYKIIEKRQSVAFWCNPISGHATLYWYQQILGQGPKLLIQFQNNGVVDDSQLPKDRFSAERLKGVDSTLKIQPAKLEDSAVYLCASSSTGSSYEQYFGPGTRLTVT.

This clone was observed at least ten times. V usage is TRBV30 and J usage is TRBJ2-7; D is ambiguous. This CDR3 has 11 amino acids. Germline V gene sequence: CDR1 GTSNPN, CDR2 SVGIG (reference sequence). Trimming took 2 bases from V and 6 from J, leaving 8 bases between them. The CDR3 sequence: CAWSLQGEQYF. The CDR3, as DNA: TGTGCCTGGAGTTTACAAGGCGAGCAGTACTTC.